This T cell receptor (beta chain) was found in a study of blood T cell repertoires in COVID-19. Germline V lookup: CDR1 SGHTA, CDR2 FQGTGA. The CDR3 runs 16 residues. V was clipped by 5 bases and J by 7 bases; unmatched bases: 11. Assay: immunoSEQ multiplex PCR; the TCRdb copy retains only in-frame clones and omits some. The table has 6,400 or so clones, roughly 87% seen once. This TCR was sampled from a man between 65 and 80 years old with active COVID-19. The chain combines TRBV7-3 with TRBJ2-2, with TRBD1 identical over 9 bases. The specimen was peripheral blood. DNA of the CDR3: TGTGCCAGCAGCGACCCTAAACAGGGGGCAGGCGGGGAGCTGTTTTTT. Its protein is CASSDPKQGAGGELFF.